This T cell receptor beta chain stems from a study of blood T cell repertoires in COVID-19. The overall study: Acute and convalescent COVID-19 specimens originated in the United States, Italy and Spain. Nucleic acid was either cDNA or gDNA, and it came from T cells, B-cell-depleted T cells, or PBMCs.

CDR1 and CDR2 (germline): MNHEY, SVGAGI. The length of the CDR3 is 13 residues. The V and J ends lost 2 bases and 3 bases respectively, with 7 bases between them. Under the authors' procedure: For nucleated cells, counts were estimated from reference gene primer amplification. Assay used: immunoSEQ multiplex PCR; TCRdb lists only in-frame clones, some missing. V and J calls and clone size are as listed in that table; D and trimming were resolved from the DNA. This table holds just over 150,000 clones, over 75% found once. The TCR was taken from a woman aged 40 to 55 with acute or convalescent COVID-19. The chain has TRBV6-5 and TRBJ1-1, with a weak D call TRBD1 (6 bases). Sequenced: peripheral blood. The CDR3 protein is CASSYEGDTEAFF. Here the CDR3 DNA reads TGTGCCAGCAGTTACGAGGGGGACACTGAAGCTTTCTTT.